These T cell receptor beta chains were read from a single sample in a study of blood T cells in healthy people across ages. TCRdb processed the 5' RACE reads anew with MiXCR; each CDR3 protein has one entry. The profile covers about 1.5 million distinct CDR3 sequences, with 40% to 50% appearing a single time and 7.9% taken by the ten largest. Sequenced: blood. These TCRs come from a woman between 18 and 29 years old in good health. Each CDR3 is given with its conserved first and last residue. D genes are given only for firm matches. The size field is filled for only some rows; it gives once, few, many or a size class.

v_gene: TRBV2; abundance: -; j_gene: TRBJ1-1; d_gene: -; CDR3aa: CASNPLSGYTEAFF; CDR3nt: TGTGCCAGCAACCCTCTATCAGGGTACACTGAAGCTTTCTTT
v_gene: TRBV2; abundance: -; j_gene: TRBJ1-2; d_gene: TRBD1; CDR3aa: CASIPGTGGTFYTF; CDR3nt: TGTGCCAGCATTCCCGGGACAGGGGGTACTTTCTACACCTTC
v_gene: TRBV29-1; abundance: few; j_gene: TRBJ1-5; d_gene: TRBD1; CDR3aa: CSAAGTGNQPQHF; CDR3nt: TGCAGCGCAGCGGGGACAGGGAATCAGCCCCAGCATTTT
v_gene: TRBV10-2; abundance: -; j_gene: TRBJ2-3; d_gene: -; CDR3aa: CASSELRADTQYF; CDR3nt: TGCGCCAGCAGCGAGCTGAGGGCAGATACGCAGTATTTT
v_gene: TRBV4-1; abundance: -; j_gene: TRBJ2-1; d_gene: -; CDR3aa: CASSQDSRLNEQFF; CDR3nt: TGCGCCAGCAGCCAAGATTCCCGCCTCAATGAGCAGTTCTTC
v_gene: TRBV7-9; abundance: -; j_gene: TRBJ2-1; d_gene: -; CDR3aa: CASSSGLLSYNEQFF; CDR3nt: TGTGCCAGCAGCTCAGGGCTTCTCTCCTACAATGAGCAGTTCTTC
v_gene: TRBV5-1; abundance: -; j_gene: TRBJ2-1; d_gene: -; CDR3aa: CASSNRLGEQFF; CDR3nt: TGCGCCAGCAGCAACCGACTAGGGGAGCAGTTCTTC
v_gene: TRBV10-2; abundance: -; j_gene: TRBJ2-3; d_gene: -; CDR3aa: CATFGPPAGDTQYF; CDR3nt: TGCGCCACCTTTGGGCCGCCCGCGGGCGATACGCAGTATTTT
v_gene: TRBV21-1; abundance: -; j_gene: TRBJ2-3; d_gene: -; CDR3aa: CASRGQGAHTQYF; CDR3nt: TGTGCCAGCAGAGGACAGGGGGCCCATACGCAGTATTTT
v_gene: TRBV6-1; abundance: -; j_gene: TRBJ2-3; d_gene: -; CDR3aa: CASMLQGPRTGDTQYF; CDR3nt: TGTGCCAGCATGCTACAGGGTCCCAGAACTGGAGATACGCAGTATTTT
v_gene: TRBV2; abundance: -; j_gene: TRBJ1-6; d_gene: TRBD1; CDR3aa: CASSGLRDRGKGNSPLHF; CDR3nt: TGTGCCAGCAGTGGTTTGCGGGACAGGGGAAAGGGGAATTCACCCCTCCACTTT
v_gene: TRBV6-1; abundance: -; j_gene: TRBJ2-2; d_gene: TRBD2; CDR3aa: CASRTASGRGSGELFF; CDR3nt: TGTGCCAGCAGAACGGCTAGCGGGAGGGGGTCCGGGGAGCTGTTTTTT
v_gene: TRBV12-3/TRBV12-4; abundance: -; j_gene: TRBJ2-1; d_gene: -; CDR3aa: CASSRPGGSYNEQFF; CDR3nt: TGTGCCAGCTCACGCCCAGGGGGGTCCTACAATGAGCAGTTCTTC
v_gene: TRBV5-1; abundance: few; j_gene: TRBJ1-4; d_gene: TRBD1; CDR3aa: CASSEGQGAEKLFF; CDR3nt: TGCGCCAGCAGCGAGGGACAGGGGGCGGAAAAACTGTTTTTT
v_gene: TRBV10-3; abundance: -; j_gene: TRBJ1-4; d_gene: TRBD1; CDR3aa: CAISNLAGGEEKLFF; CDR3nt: TGTGCCATCAGTAACTTGGCAGGGGGGGAAGAAAAACTGTTTTTT
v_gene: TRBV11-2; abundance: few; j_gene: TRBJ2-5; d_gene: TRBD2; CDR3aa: CASSLRLGLAGGQETQYF; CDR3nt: TGTGCCAGCAGCTTACGCCTCGGACTAGCGGGGGGGCAAGAGACCCAGTACTTC
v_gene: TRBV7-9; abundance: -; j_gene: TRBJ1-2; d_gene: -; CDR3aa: CASSSWTDTYGYTF; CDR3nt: TGTGCCAGCAGCTCCTGGACGGACACCTATGGCTACACCTTC
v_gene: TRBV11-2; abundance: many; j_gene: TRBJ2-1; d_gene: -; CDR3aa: CASSHPASYNEQFF; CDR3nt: TGTGCCAGCAGCCATCCAGCGTCGTACAATGAGCAGTTCTTC
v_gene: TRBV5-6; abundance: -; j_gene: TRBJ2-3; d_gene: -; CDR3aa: CASIKTDTQYF; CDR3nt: TGTGCCAGCATAAAAACAGATACGCAGTATTTT
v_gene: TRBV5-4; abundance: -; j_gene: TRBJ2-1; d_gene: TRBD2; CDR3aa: CASSATLRAGGRNEQFF; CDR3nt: TGCGCCAGCAGCGCCACCTTACGAGCGGGGGGAAGAAATGAGCAGTTCTTC
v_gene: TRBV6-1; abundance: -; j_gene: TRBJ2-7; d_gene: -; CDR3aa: CASSEGTGLSYEQYF; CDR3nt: TGTGCCAGCAGTGAAGGAACAGGCCTCTCCTACGAGCAGTACTTC
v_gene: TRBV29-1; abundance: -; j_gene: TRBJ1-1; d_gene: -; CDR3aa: CSVGHSRGFMNTEAFF; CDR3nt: TGCAGCGTCGGCCATAGCAGAGGATTTATGAACACTGAAGCTTTCTTT